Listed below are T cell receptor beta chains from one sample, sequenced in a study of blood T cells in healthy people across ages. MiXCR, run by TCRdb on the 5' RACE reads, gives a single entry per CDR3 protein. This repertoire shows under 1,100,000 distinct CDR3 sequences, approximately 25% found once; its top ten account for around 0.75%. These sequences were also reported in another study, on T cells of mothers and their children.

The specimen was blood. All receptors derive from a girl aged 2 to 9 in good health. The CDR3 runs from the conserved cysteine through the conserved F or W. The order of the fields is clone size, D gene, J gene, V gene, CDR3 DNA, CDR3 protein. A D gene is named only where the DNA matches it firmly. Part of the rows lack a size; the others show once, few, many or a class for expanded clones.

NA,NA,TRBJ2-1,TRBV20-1,TGCAGTGCTACGGACAGCCGGTCCTACAATGAGCAGTTCTTC,CSATDSRSYNEQFF
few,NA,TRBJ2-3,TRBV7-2,TGTGCCAGCAGCTTCGAGTTTAGCACAGATACGCAGTATTTT,CASSFEFSTDTQYF
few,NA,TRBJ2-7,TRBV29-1,TGCAGCGTTGAGGGGCTAGAGTCCGGCGAGCAGTACTTC,CSVEGLESGEQYF
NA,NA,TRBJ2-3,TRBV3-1,TGTGCCAGCAGCCAATTCGTCAGGAATACGCAGTATTTT,CASSQFVRNTQYF
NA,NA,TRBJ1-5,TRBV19,TGTGCCAGTAGTATTGAACAGAGAAATCAGCCCCAGCATTTT,CASSIEQRNQPQHF
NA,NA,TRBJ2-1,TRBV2,TGTGCCAGTAACCTAGCCGGCGATGAGCAGTTCTTC,CASNLAGDEQFF
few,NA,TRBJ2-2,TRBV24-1,TGTGCCACCGGCTCCCAATTCAGCGGCGGCACCGGGGAGCTGTTTTTT,CATGSQFSGGTGELFF
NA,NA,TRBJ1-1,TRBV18,TGTGCCAGCTCACCCAAGGACCCCGGTGAAGCTTTCTTT,CASSPKDPGEAFF
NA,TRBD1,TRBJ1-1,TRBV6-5,TGTGCCAGCAGCCGACAGGGACCCGACACTGAAGCTTTCTTT,CASSRQGPDTEAFF
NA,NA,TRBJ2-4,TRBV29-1,TGCAGCGTTGGGAAGGAGGCCAAAAACATTCAGTACTTC,CSVGKEAKNIQYF
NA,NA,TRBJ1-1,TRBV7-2,TGTGCCAGCAGCTTGGAGCGAAGCGAAGCTTTCTTT,CASSLERSEAFF
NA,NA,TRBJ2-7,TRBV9,TGTGCCAGCAGCGTAGGGCAGCTCCTCTCCTACAAGCAGTACTTC,CASSVGQLLSYKQYF
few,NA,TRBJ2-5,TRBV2,TGTGCCAGCAGTGACCCAGGTATCCAAGAGACCCAGTACTTC,CASSDPGIQETQYF
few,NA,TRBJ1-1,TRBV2,TGTGCCAGCAGTGAGGCGGGGGCTCTGAACACTGAAGCTTTCTTT,CASSEAGALNTEAFF
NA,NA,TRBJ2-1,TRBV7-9,TGTGCCAGCAGTTATCCGGGACTCGCCTACAATGAGCAGCTCTTC,CASSYPGLAYNEQLF
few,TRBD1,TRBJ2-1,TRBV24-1,TGTGCCACCAGTTGGGACAGGTCTCCTGAGCAGTTCTTC,CATSWDRSPEQFF
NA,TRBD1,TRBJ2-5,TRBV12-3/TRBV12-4,TGTGCCTCCGCGCCCCATGGACAGGGGGCAAAAGAGACCCAGTACTTC,CASAPHGQGAKETQYF
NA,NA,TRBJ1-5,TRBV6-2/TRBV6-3,TGTGCCAGCAGGGGGGACGAAGATAGCAATCAGCCCCAGCATTTT,CASRGDEDSNQPQHF
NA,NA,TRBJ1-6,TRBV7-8,TGTGCCAGCAGCTTAGAATCGGGCAGCACCACAACCTATAATTCACCCCTCCACTTT,CASSLESGSTTTYNSPLHF
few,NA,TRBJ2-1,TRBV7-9,TGTGCCAGCAGCAACCCACAGGACAGCCACCTAGAGCAGTTCTTC,CASSNPQDSHLEQFF
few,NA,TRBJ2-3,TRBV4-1,TGCGCCAGCAGCCCCCACAACACAGATACGCAGTATTTT,CASSPHNTDTQYF
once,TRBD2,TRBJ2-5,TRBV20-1,TGCAGTGCTAGTCCCGGGTCGAGCGGGGGCAACTATGACCAAGAGACCCAGTACTTC,CSASPGSSGGNYDQETQYF
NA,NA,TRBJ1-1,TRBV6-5,TGTGCCAGCAGTCACCGGACAGTGAACACTGAAGCTTTCTTT,CASSHRTVNTEAFF
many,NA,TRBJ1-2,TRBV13,TGTGCCAGCAGTTTAGCGGGCGGCTACACCTTC,CASSLAGGYTF
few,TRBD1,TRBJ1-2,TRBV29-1,TGCAGCGGCCAGACAGGGGCAGGTGGCTACACCTTC,CSGQTGAGGYTF
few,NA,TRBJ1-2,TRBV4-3,TGCGCCAGCAGCCAAGATATCGAGGGAGCGAGCTATGGCTACACCTTC,CASSQDIEGASYGYTF
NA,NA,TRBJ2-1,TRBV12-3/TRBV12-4,TGTGCCAGCAGTTTTTATAGCTCCTCCTACAATGAGCAGTTCTTC,CASSFYSSSYNEQFF
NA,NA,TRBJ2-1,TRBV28,TGTGCCAGCAGTTCAAGGTTAGGGTACAATGAGCAGTTCTTC,CASSSRLGYNEQFF
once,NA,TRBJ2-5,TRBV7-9,TGTGCCAGCAGCCCCATTGCAGAGACCCAGTACTTC,CASSPIAETQYF
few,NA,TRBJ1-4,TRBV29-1,TGCAGCGTTGAGAGGGGGACCGATGAAAAACTGTTTTTT,CSVERGTDEKLFF
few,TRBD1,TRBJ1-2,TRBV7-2,TGTGCCAGCAGCTTTTCCGGGACAGGTGATAACTATGGCTACACCTTC,CASSFSGTGDNYGYTF
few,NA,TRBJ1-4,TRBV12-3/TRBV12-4,TGTGCCAGCAGTTTGGAGGGGGTTAATGAAAAACTGTTTTTT,CASSLEGVNEKLFF
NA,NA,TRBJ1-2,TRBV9,TGTGCCAGCAGCGTAGTATCTGGGGACTATGGCTACACCTTC,CASSVVSGDYGYTF
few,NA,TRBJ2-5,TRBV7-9,TGTGCCAGCAGCCGCCCAGTGGGGCAAGAGACCCAGTACTTC,CASSRPVGQETQYF
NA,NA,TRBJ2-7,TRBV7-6,TGTGCCAGCAGCTTAGGGGGGGCTGAAAACGAGCAGTACTTC,CASSLGGAENEQYF
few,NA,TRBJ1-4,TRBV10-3,TGTGCCATCAGTGAGTTTGGGGGGAGTGAAAAACTGTTTTTT,CAISEFGGSEKLFF
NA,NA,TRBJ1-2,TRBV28,TGTGCCAGCACCTTAAATGCTGGATGGGGGAACTATGGCTACACCTTC,CASTLNAGWGNYGYTF
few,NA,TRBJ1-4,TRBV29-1,TGCAGCGTTGGTTGGTATAATGAAGAACTGTTTTTT,CSVGWYNEELFF
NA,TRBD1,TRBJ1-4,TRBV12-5,TGTGCTAGGGAACAGGGGCCAAAGGAGGCTAATGAAAAACTGTTTTTT,CAREQGPKEANEKLFF
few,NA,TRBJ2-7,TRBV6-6,TGTGCCAGCAGTTACTTGGGGCCTCGGGGGAACGAGCAGTACTTC,CASSYLGPRGNEQYF
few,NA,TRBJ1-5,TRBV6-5,TGTGCCAGCAGTTCAGCCCTGGGGGAAAATCAGCCCCAGCATTTT,CASSSALGENQPQHF
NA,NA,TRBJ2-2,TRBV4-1,TGCGCCAGCAGGTTCAGGGGGGATGCCGGGGAGCTGTTTTTT,CASRFRGDAGELFF